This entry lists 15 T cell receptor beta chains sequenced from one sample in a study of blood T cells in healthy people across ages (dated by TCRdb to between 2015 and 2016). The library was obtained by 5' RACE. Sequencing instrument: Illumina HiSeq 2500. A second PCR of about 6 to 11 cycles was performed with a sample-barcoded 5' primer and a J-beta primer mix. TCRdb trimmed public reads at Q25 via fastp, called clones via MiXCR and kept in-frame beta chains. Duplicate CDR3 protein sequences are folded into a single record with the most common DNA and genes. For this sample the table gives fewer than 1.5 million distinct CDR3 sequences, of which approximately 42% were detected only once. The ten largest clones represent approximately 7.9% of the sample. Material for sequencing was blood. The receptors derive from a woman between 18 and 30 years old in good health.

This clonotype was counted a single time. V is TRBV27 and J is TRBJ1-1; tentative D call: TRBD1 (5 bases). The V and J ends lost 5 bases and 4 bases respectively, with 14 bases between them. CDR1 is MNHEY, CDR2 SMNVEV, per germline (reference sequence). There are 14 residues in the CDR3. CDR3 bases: TGTGCCAGCAGTCCAGGGCCCCTCGGCACTGAAGCTTTCTTT. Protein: CASSPGPLGTEAFF.

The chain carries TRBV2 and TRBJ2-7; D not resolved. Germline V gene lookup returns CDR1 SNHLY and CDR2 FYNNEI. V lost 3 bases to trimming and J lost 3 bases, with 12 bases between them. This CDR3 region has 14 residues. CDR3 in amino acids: CASSDGHSNYEQYF. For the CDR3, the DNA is TGTGCCAGCAGTGATGGGCATAGTAACTACGAGCAGTACTTC.

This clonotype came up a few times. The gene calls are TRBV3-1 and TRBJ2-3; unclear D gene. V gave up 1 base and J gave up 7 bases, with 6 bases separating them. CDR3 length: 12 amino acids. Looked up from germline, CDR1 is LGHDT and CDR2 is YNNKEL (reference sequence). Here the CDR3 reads CASSQVGYTQYF. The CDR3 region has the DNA TGTGCCAGCAGCCAAGTCGGTTATACGCAGTATTTT.

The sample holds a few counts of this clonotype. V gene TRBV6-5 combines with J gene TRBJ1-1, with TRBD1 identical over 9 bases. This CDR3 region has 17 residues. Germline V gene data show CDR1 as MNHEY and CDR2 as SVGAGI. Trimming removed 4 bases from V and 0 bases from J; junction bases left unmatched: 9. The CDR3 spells CASSSRQGDRMNTEAFF. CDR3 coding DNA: TGTGCCAGCAGTTCGCGACAGGGGGATAGGATGAACACTGAAGCTTTCTTT.

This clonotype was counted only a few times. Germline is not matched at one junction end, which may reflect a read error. CDR3 nucleotides: TGTGCTAGCAGCGAAAGCTACGGTAGACAAGAGACCCAGTACTTC. This encodes CASSESYGRQETQYF. This sequence joins TRBV7-7 and TRBJ2-5; D ambiguous. The CDR3 sequence is 15 residues long. Germline CDR1 is SSHAT and CDR2 is FNYEAQ (reference sequence).

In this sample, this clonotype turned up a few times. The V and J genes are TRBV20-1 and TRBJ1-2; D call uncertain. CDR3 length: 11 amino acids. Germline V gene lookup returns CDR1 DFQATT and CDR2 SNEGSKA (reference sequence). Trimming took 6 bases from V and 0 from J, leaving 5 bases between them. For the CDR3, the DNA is TGCAGTGCGCACTCTAACTATGGCTACACCTTC. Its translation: CSAHSNYGYTF.

The CDR3: CATSRVGQGASTMHQPQHF. CDR3 bases: TGTGCCACCAGCAGAGTGGGACAGGGGGCCTCTACAATGCATCAGCCCCAGCATTTT. V and J are TRBV15 and TRBJ1-5; 12 bases fit TRBD1. The trim removed 1 base at V and 5 bases at J, leaving 12 bases unmatched. CDR3 size: 19 residues. In germline, CDR1 is LNHNV, CDR2 YYDKDF (reference sequence).

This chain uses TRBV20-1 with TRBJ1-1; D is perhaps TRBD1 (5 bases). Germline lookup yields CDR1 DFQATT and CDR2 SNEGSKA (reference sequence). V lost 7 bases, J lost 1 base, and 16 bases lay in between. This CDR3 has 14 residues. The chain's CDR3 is CSVRPGTGNTEAFF. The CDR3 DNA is TGCAGTGTTCGACCCGGGACGGGGAACACTGAAGCTTTCTTT.

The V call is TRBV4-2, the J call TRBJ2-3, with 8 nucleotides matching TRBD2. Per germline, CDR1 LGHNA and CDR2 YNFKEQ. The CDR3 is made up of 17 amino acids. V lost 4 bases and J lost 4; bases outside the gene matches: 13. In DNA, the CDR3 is TGTGCCAGCAGCCCCGCGTCGGGGGGGGCCTTTGCAGATACGCAGTATTTT. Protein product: CASSPASGGAFADTQYF.

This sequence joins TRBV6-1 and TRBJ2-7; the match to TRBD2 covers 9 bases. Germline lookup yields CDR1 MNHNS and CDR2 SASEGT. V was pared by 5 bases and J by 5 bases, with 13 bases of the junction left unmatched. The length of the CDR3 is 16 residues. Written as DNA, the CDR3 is TGTGCCAGCAGTCATCCCCCCGGGCGGGGGGGCAACGAGCAGTACTTC. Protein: CASSHPPGRGGNEQYF.

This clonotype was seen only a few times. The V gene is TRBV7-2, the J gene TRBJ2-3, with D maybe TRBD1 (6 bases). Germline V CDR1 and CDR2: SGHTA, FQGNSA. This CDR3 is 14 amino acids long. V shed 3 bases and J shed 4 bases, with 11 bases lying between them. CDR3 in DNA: TGTGCCAGCAGCTTCCCAGGGGAGTCAGATACGCAGTATTTT. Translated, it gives CASSFPGESDTQYF. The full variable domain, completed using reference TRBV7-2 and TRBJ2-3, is GAGVSQSPSNKVTEKGKDVELRCDPISGHTALYWYRQSLGQGLEFLIYFQGNSAPDKSGLPSDRFSAERTGGSVSTLTIQRTQQEDSAVYLCASSFPGESDTQYFGPGTRLTVL.

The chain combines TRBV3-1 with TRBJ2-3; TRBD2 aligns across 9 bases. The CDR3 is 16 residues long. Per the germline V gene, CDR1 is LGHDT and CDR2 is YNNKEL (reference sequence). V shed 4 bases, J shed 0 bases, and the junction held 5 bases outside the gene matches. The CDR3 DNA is TGTGCCAGCAGCCTACAAAGCGGGGGGAGCACAGATACGCAGTATTTT. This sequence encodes CASSLQSGGSTDTQYF.

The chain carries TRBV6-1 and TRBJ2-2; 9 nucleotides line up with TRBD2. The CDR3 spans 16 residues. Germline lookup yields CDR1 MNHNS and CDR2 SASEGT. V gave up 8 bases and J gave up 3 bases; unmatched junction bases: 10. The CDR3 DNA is TGTGCCAGCGGCAGGGGACTAGCCTCAGACACCGGGGAGCTGTTTTTT. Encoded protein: CASGRGLASDTGELFF.

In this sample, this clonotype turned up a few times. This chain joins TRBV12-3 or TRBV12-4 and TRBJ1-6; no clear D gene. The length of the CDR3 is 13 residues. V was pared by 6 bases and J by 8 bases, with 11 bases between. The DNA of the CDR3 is TGTGCCAGCAGGACTTTCCGGGATTCACCCCTCCACTTT. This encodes CASRTFRDSPLHF.

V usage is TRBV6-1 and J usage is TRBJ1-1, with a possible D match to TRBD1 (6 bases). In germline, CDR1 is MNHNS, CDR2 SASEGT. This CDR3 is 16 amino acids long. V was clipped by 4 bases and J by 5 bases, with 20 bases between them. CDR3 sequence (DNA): TGTGCCAGCAGTGGGGGGGTACAGGGTACGGGGACTGAAGCTTTCTTT. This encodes CASSGGVQGTGTEAFF.